The rows below give T cell receptor beta chains drawn from one sample of a study of blood T cell repertoires in COVID-19. The table came from immunoSEQ multiplex PCR; TCRdb's copy has only in-frame clones and leaves some out. The sample includes fewer than 250,000 clones, 88% of them seen just once. Specimen: peripheral blood. The receptor set was obtained from a man in his 70s with acute or convalescent COVID-19. Each CDR3 is given with its conserved first and last residue. Each record gives: J gene, V gene, CDR3 protein.

>TRBJ2-2|TRBV7-9
CASSRTSGSMNTGELFF
>TRBJ1-2|TRBV2
CASRGLGQADNYGYTF
>TRBJ2-7|TRBV7-8
CASSSPGEQYF
>TRBJ1-1|TRBV27
CASSSPSGQGRHTEAFF
>TRBJ2-4|TRBV5-1
CASSTGTSGNIQYF
>TRBJ2-4|TRBV6-6
CASSYIQGSNIQYF
>TRBJ2-7|TRBV28
CASRRQGGYEQYF
>TRBJ2-7|TRBV5-1
CASSVSDISYEQYF
>TRBJ2-6|TRBV2
CASTTGVGGANVLTF
>TRBJ2-1|TRBV7-3
CASSLMAGGNHEQFF
>TRBJ2-1|TRBV7-2
CASSSTRDRYNEQFF
>TRBJ2-7|TRBV7-2
CASSSGLAGGPKAGQYF
>TRBJ1-5|TRBV7-9
CASSSSGFNQPQHF
>TRBJ2-1|TRBV12-5
CASGFQGLAGGPYNEQFF
>TRBJ1-6|TRBV27
CASRGARGSSPLHF
>TRBJ2-3|TRBV25-1
CASSGSSGARTDTQYF
>TRBJ1-1|TRBV19
CASSGLRGSTEAFF
>TRBJ1-1|TRBV18
CASSPDGQGQTEAFF
>TRBJ1-5|TRBV7-9
CASSLLGRTQHF
>TRBJ2-1|TRBV27
CASSLSRQGGNEQFF
>TRBJ2-5|TRBV6-5
CASSSSEETQYF
>TRBJ1-1|TRBV19
CASRPQGNTEAFF
>TRBJ2-2|TRBV2
CASSAAQGARTGELFF
>TRBJ2-6|TRBV3-1/TRBV3-2
CASSQGWGGGNVLTF
>TRBJ2-1|TRBV6-5
CASSYSGNPHNEQFF
>TRBJ2-5|TRBV2
CASSDRTAFQETQYF
>TRBJ2-7|TRBV9
CASSVLGQGDEQYF
>TRBJ2-4|TRBV25-1
CASTQGSENIQYF
>TRBJ2-2|TRBV11-3
CASSRFSRGGSNTGELFF
>TRBJ1-6|TRBV14
CASSQSMVGNSPLHF
>TRBJ1-1|TRBV2
CASSGTMNTEAFF
>TRBJ1-1|TRBV18
CASSPNQGVNTEAFF
>TRBJ1-2|TRBV28
CASSLPTGNYGYTF
>TRBJ2-7|TRBV9
CASSVEPGTGPYEQYF
>TRBJ1-5|TRBV10-3
CAISERRVQDQPQHF
>TRBJ2-5|TRBV4-1
CASSRSLGLAGEETQYF
>TRBJ2-1|TRBV6-6
CASSLGLAGGEQFF
>TRBJ2-1|TRBV5-1
CASSLNRQGIEQFF
>TRBJ2-7|TRBV6-6
CASSPASGRSSYEQYF
>TRBJ2-3|TRBV5-1
CASSFTSGKTDTQYF
>TRBJ2-5|TRBV6-5
CASSYQGVWETQYF
>TRBJ2-7|TRBV5-1
CASSRHQGARGEQYF
>TRBJ2-1|TRBV18
CASSANDRAINNEQFF
>TRBJ2-5|TRBV6-6
CASSPPGRETQYF
>TRBJ2-7|TRBV30
CAWWTGTVPYEQYF
>TRBJ2-7|TRBV5-4
CASSLDILSYEQYF
>TRBJ2-2|TRBV18
CASSPTGSGTGELFF
>TRBJ2-1|TRBV7-3
CASSFSSGNDEQFF
>TRBJ2-1|TRBV4-1
CASSLSGRGANEQFF
>TRBJ2-7|TRBV5-1
CASSRTGDSYEQYF